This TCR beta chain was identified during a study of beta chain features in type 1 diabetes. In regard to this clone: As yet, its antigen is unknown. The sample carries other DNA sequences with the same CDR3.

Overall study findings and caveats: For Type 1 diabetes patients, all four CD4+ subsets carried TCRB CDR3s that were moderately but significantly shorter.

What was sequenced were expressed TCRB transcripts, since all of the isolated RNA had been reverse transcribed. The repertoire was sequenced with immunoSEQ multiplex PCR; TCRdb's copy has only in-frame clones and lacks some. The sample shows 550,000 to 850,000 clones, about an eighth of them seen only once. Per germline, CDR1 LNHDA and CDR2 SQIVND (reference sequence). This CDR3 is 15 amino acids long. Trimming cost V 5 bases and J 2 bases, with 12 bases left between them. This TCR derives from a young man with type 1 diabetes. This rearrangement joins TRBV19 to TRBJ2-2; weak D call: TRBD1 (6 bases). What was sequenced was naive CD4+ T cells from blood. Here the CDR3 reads CASSPGTPNTGELFF. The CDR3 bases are TGTGCCAGTAGTCCCGGGACACCAAACACCGGGGAGCTGTTTTTT.